Each of the 18 T cell receptor beta chains below was sequenced from the same sample in a study of cytomegalovirus exposure and HLA in healthy donors. The PCR employed 60 Vbeta primers together with 13 Jbeta primers. Data came from immunoSEQ multiplex PCR; TCRdb stores just in-frame clones and leaves some out. The table lists about 140,000 clones, about 79% of them singletons. Sequenced sample: PBMCs. The receptors derive from a male donor in good health and CMV-seronegative.

CDR3 in DNA: TGTGCCAGCAGCTCCTCCGACAGGGGGCGCTTCACAGATACGCAGTATTTT. It yields the protein CASSSSDRGRFTDTQYF. This chain joins TRBV11-2 and TRBJ2-3, with 10 bases matching TRBD1. J was trimmed by 2 bases and V by 4 bases; bases with no gene match: 9. From germline, CDR1 is SGHAT and CDR2 FQNNGV. The CDR3 covers 17 residues. Drawing the rest from reference TRBV11-2 and TRBJ2-3, the complete variable domain is EAGVAQSPRYKIIEKRQSVAFWCNPISGHATLYWYQQILGQGPKLLIQFQNNGVVDDSQLPKDRFSAERLKGVDSTLKIQPAKLEDSAVYLCASSSSDRGRFTDTQYFGPGTRLTVL.

CDR3 nucleotides: TGTGCCAGCAGTCGTCGACATTTGTGTGAAGCTTTCTTT. This codes for CASSRRHLCEAFF. The rearrangement joins TRBV2 to TRBJ1-1; unclear D gene. The V and J ends lost 5 bases and 7 bases respectively, with 14 bases between them. The CDR3 has 13 amino acids. CDR1 is SNHLY and CDR2 is FYNNEI in the germline V gene.

The V call is TRBV5-6, the J call TRBJ2-5, with 8 nucleotides matching TRBD1. The V gene's germline CDR1 is SGHDT and CDR2 YYEEEE. V was pared by 5 bases and J by 2 bases, with 5 bases of the junction left unmatched. The length of the CDR3 is 14 residues. CDR3 loop: CASRSRQGQETQYF. The CDR3 DNA follows: TGTGCCAGCAGAAGTAGACAGGGGCAAGAGACCCAGTACTTC.

A few counts support this clone. The rearrangement uses TRBV5-1 and TRBJ1-2; tentatively, D is TRBD1 (5 bases). The CDR3 contains 13 residues. From germline, CDR1 is SGHRS and CDR2 YFSETQ. The ends were cut back, 5 bases at V and 2 bases at J, with 10 bases in the middle. The CDR3 coding sequence is TGCGCCAGCAGGACAGATAGCAACTATGGCTACACCTTC. Amino acid sequence: CASRTDSNYGYTF.

The J gene is TRBJ1-5, the V gene TRBV5-1; D ambiguous. The CDR3 spans 14 residues. Germline CDR1 reads SGHRS; CDR2 reads YFSETQ. The germline V and J ends were trimmed by 0 bases and 5 bases, with 9 bases remaining between them. CDR3 coding DNA: TGCGCCAGCAGCTTGGGAGGGATCTATCAGCCCCAGCATTTT. Encoded protein: CASSLGGIYQPQHF. Supplemented by reference TRBV5-1 and TRBJ1-5, the full variable domain reads KAGVTQTPRYLIKTRGQQVTLSCSPISGHRSVSWYQQTPGQGLQFLFEYFSETQRNKGNFPGRFSGRQFSNSRSEMNVSTLELGDSALYLCASSLGGIYQPQHFGDGTRLSIL.

The chain couples TRBV6-4 to TRBJ1-2, with 12 bases lining up with TRBD1. Germline CDR1 MRHNA, CDR2 SNTAGT. CDR3 length: 15 amino acids. V trimming: 7 bases; J trimming: 4 bases; junction bases outside the gene matches: 7. CDR3 residues: CASTPGTGGVYGYTF. Written as DNA, the CDR3 is TGTGCCAGCACTCCCGGGACAGGGGGCGTCTATGGCTACACCTTC.

The sample holds a few counts of this clone. This chain uses TRBV9 with TRBJ1-2; TRBD1 aligns across 7 bases. The CDR3 is 13 residues long. V trimming: 3 bases; J trimming: 8 bases; junction bases outside the gene matches: 7. Germline V gives CDR1 SGDLS, CDR2 YYNGEE. CDR3 DNA sequence: TGTGCCAGCAGCGCCCGGGACAGAACAGGCTACACCTTC. Its protein product is CASSARDRTGYTF.

This rearrangement joins TRBV30 to TRBJ1-5; D possibly corresponds to TRBD1 (5 bases). Trimming left V 2 bases short and J 2 bases short, with 7 bases between. Germline values: CDR1 GTSNPN, CDR2 SVGIG (reference sequence). The CDR3 loop spans 13 amino acids. The CDR3 protein is CAWSPGGNQPQHF. The CDR3 coding sequence is TGTGCCTGGAGTCCGGGGGGCAATCAGCCCCAGCATTTT.

The genes are TRBV18 and TRBJ2-7; 9 nucleotides line up with TRBD1. Losses at the gene ends were 0 bases for V and 0 bases for J; bases not matched to a gene: 6. The CDR3 is made up of 17 amino acids. Germline CDR1 KGHSH, CDR2 LQKENI. The CDR3 region is CASSPPGRDRVSYEQYF. The CDR3 nucleotides read TGTGCCAGCTCACCACCGGGACGGGACAGGGTCTCCTACGAGCAGTACTTC.

This chain uses TRBV5-1 with TRBJ1-1, with a weak D call TRBD1 (5 bases). This CDR3 is built from 13 residues. Per germline, CDR1 SGHRS and CDR2 YFSETQ. The V end was cut by 5 bases, the J end by 0 bases, with 8 bases between. The CDR3 here is CASRVGLNTEAFF. The CDR3 bases are TGCGCCAGCAGGGTGGGGCTGAACACTGAAGCTTTCTTT.

The CDR3: CASTGGASTEAFF. CDR3 coding DNA: TGTGCCAGCACTGGGGGGGCTAGCACTGAAGCTTTCTTT. The rearrangement uses TRBV9 and TRBJ1-1, with a tentative D call TRBD1 (6 bases). CDR3 length: 13 amino acids. CDR1 is SGDLS and CDR2 is YYNGEE in the germline V gene. V was clipped by 6 bases and J by 4 bases, with 13 bases between them.

Remarks on this clone: Other nucleotide sequences from this sample produce the same CDR3. The genes are TRBV19 and TRBJ2-7; 7 nucleotides align to TRBD1. J lost 2 bases, V lost 0 bases, and 1 base had no gene match. Per germline, CDR1 LNHDA and CDR2 SQIVND (reference sequence). CDR3 size: 14 residues. The CDR3 nucleotides are TGTGCCAGTAGTATAGACAGGGGGACCTACGAGCAGTACTTC. The encoded protein is CASSIDRGTYEQYF. Filled out from reference TRBV19 and TRBJ2-7, the complete variable domain reads DGGITQSPKYLFRKEGQNVTLSCEQNLNHDAMYWYRQDPGQGLRLIYYSQIVNDFQKGDIAEGYSVSREKKESFPLTVTSAQKNPTAFYLCASSIDRGTYEQYFGPGTRLTVT.

This chain joins TRBV19 and TRBJ2-2, with 8 bases aligning to TRBD2. After removal of 6 bases from V and 5 bases from J, the junction contained 8 bases not matched to a gene. The CDR3 is made up of 15 amino acids. Germline V gives CDR1 LNHDA, CDR2 SQIVND (reference sequence). As DNA, the CDR3 is TGTGCCAGTAGAACGGGAGGGCCTCGTACCGGGGAGCTGTTTTTT. The encoded protein is CASRTGGPRTGELFF.

For the CDR3, the DNA is TGTGCCAGCAGCACCTCGGGTCCTTACGAGCAGTACTTC. Amino acids: CASSTSGPYEQYF. The chain uses TRBV11-3 and TRBJ2-7; D remains ambiguous. CDR1 is SGHNT and CDR2 is YENEEA in the germline V gene. Trimming left V 5 bases short and J 4 bases short, with 12 bases between. The CDR3 has 13 amino acids.

This sequence joins TRBV6-6 and TRBJ2-5; 12 bases fit TRBD1. The J call could be wrong; TRBJ2-7 is a better fit for the DNA end. The V gene's germline CDR1 is MNHNY and CDR2 SVGAGI (reference sequence). This CDR3 is 15 amino acids long. As DNA, the CDR3 is TGTGCCAGCGGGTCCGGTGGGACAGGGGGCCACGAGCAGTACTTC. Protein: CASGSGGTGGHEQYF.

The V and J genes are TRBV29-1 and TRBJ1-1, with a possible D match to TRBD1 (6 bases). V was pared by 4 bases and J by 2 bases, with 17 bases between. The germline V gene encodes CDR1 SQVTM and CDR2 ANQGSEA. This CDR3 spans 15 amino acids. DNA of the CDR3: TGCAGCGTTGGATCAACGGGGGGCGCAAACACTGAAGCTTTCTTT. It encodes CSVGSTGGANTEAFF.

This chain joins TRBV5-6 and TRBJ2-1; 13 bases are shared with TRBD2. The CDR3 runs to 16 residues. V was pared by 4 bases and J by 10 bases, with 11 bases of the junction left unmatched. CDR1 and CDR2 (germline): SGHDT, YYEEEE. The CDR3 nucleotides are TGTGCCAGCAGCGGTCCCGGGACTAGCGGGGTGGTGGAGCAGTTCTTC. This encodes CASSGPGTSGVVEQFF.

This clone turned up a few times. The V gene is TRBV10-1, the J gene TRBJ2-2, with 7 bases lining up with TRBD1. The V gene end was trimmed by 7 bases and the J gene end by 2 bases; junction bases not matched to a gene: 4. The CDR3 runs to 14 residues. CDR1 is WNHNN, CDR2 SYGVQD, per germline (reference sequence). The CDR3 loop is CASMGQPNTGELFF. DNA for the CDR3: TGCGCCAGCATGGGACAGCCAAACACCGGGGAGCTGTTTTTT.